Listed below are T cell receptor beta chains from one sample, sequenced in a study of spatial heterogeneity in lung cancer. TCRdb called the 5' RACE reads again in MiXCR, with one record for every CDR3 protein. The sample has around 120,000 distinct CDR3 sequences, about 12% seen once. Sequenced material: PBMCs, taken at follow-up. The receptors shown here come from a male donor with early-stage non-small cell lung cancer. CDR3s include the opening cysteine and the closing phenylalanine or tryptophan. The D gene is left open where the match is weak. A row's size may be missing; if present it is once, few, many or a size class.

d_call j_call clone_size v_call cdr3_nt cdr3_aa
TRBD1 TRBJ1-2 . TRBV6-5 TGTGCCAGCAGTTACCAAAGGACAGGCAGCTATGGCTACACCTTC CASSYQRTGSYGYTF
TRBD2 TRBJ2-3 . TRBV14 TGTGCCAGCAGCCAAGAAACCGGGACTATTACGCAGTATTTT CASSQETGTITQYF
. TRBJ1-1 few TRBV7-3 TGTGCCAGCAGCTTAGGAGTCGGAATGAACACTGAAGCTTTCTTT CASSLGVGMNTEAFF
. TRBJ1-1 . TRBV5-5 TGTGCCAGCAGCTTGGGACCGACGAACACTGAAGCTTTCTTT CASSLGPTNTEAFF
TRBD2 TRBJ2-3 many TRBV5-1 TGCGCCAGCAGCTTGGCCCCAACTAGCGGCACAGATACGCAGTATTTT CASSLAPTSGTDTQYF
. TRBJ1-1 . TRBV4-1 TGCGCCAGCAGCCGCAAGGGGGGCAACACTGAAGCTTTCTTT CASSRKGGNTEAFF
TRBD1 TRBJ1-2 few TRBV29-1 TGCAGCGTCCTGACAGGGGGCGATTCTGGCTACACCTTC CSVLTGGDSGYTF
. TRBJ1-3 many TRBV11-2 TGTGCCAGCAGCTTAACAGGGTACAACACCATATATTTT CASSLTGYNTIYF
. TRBJ2-7 . TRBV7-6 TGTGCCAGCAGCGGGGACCCCAGGACGGTTACCTACGAGCAGTACTTC CASSGDPRTVTYEQYF
TRBD1 TRBJ1-2 few TRBV29-1 TGCAGCGTTGCGGTCGACAGGGCGGCTGGCTACACCTTC CSVAVDRAAGYTF
TRBD2 TRBJ2-5 many TRBV7-8 TGTGCCAGCAGCTTAGGGACTAGCGAGACCCAGTACTTC CASSLGTSETQYF
. TRBJ2-1 few TRBV4-2 TGTGCCAGCAGCCAAGGCGGTCTACTCTACAATGAGCAGTTCTTC CASSQGGLLYNEQFF
. TRBJ1-5 many TRBV11-2 TGTGCCAGCAGCTTAGTCAGCGTCAGATATAGCAATCAGCCCCAGCATTTT CASSLVSVRYSNQPQHF
TRBD2 TRBJ2-3 many TRBV4-2 TGTGCCAGCAGCCAAGTTGCTAGCGGGGGATACACAGATACGCAGTATTTT CASSQVASGGYTDTQYF
TRBD2 TRBJ2-1 many TRBV3-1 TGTGCCAGCAGCAATTTGCCTAGCGGGGGGAACAATGAGCAGTTCTTC CASSNLPSGGNNEQFF
. TRBJ2-7 few TRBV24-1 TGTGCCACCAGTGATTTAGGATCGGGACCGACCTACGAGCAGTACTTC CATSDLGSGPTYEQYF
. TRBJ1-5 many TRBV20-1 TGCAGTGCTAGTACGTATGGAAATCAGCCCCAGCATTTT CSASTYGNQPQHF
. TRBJ2-5 many TRBV20-1 TGCAGTGCTAGAGGCCGGGGAGCGGGCGAGACCCAGTACTTC CSARGRGAGETQYF
. TRBJ2-2 . TRBV19 TGTGCCAGTCTCTCGTCGCGAAGGGCGAACACCGGGGAGCTGTTTTTT CASLSSRRANTGELFF
TRBD1 TRBJ2-7 . TRBV10-3 TGTGCCATCAGGGATCCGGGACAGGAAAGCTCCTACGAGCAGTACTTC CAIRDPGQESSYEQYF
. TRBJ2-5 few TRBV20-1 TGCAGTGCTCCCCCCCCTACCTGGGAATCAGAGACCCAGTACTTC CSAPPPTWESETQYF
. TRBJ1-2 few TRBV28 TGTGCCAGCAGTTTAAGGACCTATGGCTACACCTTC CASSLRTYGYTF
. TRBJ2-2 few TRBV7-9 TGTGCCAGCAGCCTCCATGAAGGCAACACCGGGGAGCTGTTTTTT CASSLHEGNTGELFF
. TRBJ1-6 few TRBV20-1 TGCAGTGCTAGAGATCCAGCCCAGGGAAGGGGATCACCCCTCCACTTT CSARDPAQGRGSPLHF